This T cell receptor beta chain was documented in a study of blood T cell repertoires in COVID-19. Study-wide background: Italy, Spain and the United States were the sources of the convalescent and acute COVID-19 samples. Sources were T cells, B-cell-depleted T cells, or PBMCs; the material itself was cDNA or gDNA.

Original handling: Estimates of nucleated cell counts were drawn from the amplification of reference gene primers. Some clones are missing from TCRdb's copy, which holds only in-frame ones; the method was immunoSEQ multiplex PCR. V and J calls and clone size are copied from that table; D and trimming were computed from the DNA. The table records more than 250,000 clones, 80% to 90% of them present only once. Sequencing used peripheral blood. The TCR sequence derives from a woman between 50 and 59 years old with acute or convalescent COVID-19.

The CDR3 loop is CASSLGRGTHNEQFF. In DNA, the CDR3 is TGTGCCAGCAGCTTAGGCCGGGGGACCCACAATGAGCAGTTCTTC. The rearrangement links TRBV7-2 to TRBJ2-1; a weak D match, TRBD2 (6 bases). Germline CDR1 reads SGHTA; CDR2 reads FQGNSA. The length of the CDR3 is 15 residues. Trimming pared 1 base from V and 5 bases from J, leaving 12 bases between.